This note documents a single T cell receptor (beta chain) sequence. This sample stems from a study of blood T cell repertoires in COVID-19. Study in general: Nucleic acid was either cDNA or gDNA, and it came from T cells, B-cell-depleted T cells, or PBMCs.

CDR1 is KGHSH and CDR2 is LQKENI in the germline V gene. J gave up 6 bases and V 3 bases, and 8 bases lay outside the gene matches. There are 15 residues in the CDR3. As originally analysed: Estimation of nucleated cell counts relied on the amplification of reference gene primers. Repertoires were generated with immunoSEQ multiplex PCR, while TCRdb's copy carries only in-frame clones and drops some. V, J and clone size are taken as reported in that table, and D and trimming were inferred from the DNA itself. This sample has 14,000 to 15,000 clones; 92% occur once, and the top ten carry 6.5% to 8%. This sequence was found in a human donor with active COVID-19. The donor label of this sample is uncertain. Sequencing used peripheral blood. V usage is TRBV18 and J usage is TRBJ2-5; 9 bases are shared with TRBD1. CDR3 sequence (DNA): TGTGCCAGCTCACCCGCAGGGACAGGGATGAAGACCCAGTACTTC. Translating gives CASSPAGTGMKTQYF. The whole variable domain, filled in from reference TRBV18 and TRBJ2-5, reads NAGVMQNPRHLVRRRGQEARLRCSPMKGHSHVYWYRQLPEEGLKFMVYLQKENIIDESGMPKERFSAEFPKEGPSILRIQQVVRGDSAAYFCASSPAGTGMKTQYFGPGTRLLVL.